Detailed here is one TCR beta chain. This entry is derived from a study of blood T cell repertoires in COVID-19. The wider study: The study drew acute and convalescent COVID-19 samples from the United States, Italy and Spain.

Only in-frame clones appear in the TCRdb table, and some are missing; sequencing was by immunoSEQ multiplex PCR. Of approximately 210,000 clones listed, approximately 82% were seen once; the top ten hold around 2.5%. The germline gives CDR1 SGHRS, CDR2 YFSETQ. V lost 4 bases to trimming and J lost 1 base; unmatched junction nucleotides: 6. This CDR3 has 15 amino acids. The TCR comes from a woman aged 70-85 years with active or convalescent COVID-19. The sample consisted of peripheral blood. This sequence joins TRBV5-1 and TRBJ1-1; 8 nucleotides agree with TRBD1. The CDR3 loop is CASSIRGLGNTEAFF. The CDR3, as DNA: TGCGCCAGCAGCATCAGGGGGCTAGGGAACACTGAAGCTTTCTTT.